This T cell receptor beta chain comes out of a study of control samples from healthy donors and cancer patients. CDR1 and CDR2 from the germline V gene are MNHEY and SVGAGI. V trimming: 0 bases; J trimming: 4 bases; junction bases outside the gene matches: 4. There are 15 residues in the CDR3. Sequenced by immunoSEQ multiplex PCR; TCRdb stores in-frame clones only, minus some. Of fewer than 200,000 clones listed, about 92% are singletons. The rearrangement joins TRBV6-5 to TRBJ1-1, with TRBD1 matching 8 bases. What was sequenced was blood. The sequence was obtained from a man aged 25-45 years in good health. The CDR3 reads CASSYSTGAVTEAFF. The CDR3 DNA reads as TGTGCCAGCAGTTACTCGACAGGGGCGGTCACTGAAGCTTTCTTT.